This TCR beta chain was captured in a study of PD-L1 blockade in urothelial cancer. Looking at the study overall: The analyses of blood took place 3 weeks (second dose) and 6 weeks after treatment start. Median T cell yield per blood sample was about 140,000 cells.

V was cut by 6 bases and J by 4 bases, with 12 bases left in between. The CDR3 is 13 residues long. Germline V gene data show CDR1 as MNHEY and CDR2 as SVGAGI. The assay was immunoSEQ multiplex PCR, and TCRdb's table has in-frame clones only and misses some. The data hold roughly 120,000 clones, with 85% to 90% observed a single time. Time point here: peripheral blood 6 weeks after treatment start. A few counts support this clone. The clonotype originates from a man aged 55 to 69 with urothelial cancer. Sequencing was performed on PBMCs, taken around atezolizumab (anti-PD-L1) treatment. This chain joins TRBV6-5 and TRBJ1-2; possible D gene TRBD1, 5 bases. The CDR3 DNA sequence: TGTGCCAGCAGCACGGACATGCTCTATGGCTACACCTTC. Translation: CASSTDMLYGYTF.